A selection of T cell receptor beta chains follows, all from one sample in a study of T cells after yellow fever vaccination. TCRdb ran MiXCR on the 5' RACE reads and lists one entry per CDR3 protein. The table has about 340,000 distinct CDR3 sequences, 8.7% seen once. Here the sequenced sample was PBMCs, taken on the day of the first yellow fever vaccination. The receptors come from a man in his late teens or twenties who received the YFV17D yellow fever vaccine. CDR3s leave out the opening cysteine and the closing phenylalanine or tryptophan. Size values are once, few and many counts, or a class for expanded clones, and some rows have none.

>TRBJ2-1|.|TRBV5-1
ASSLYRNYEQF
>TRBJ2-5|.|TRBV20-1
SALDSQETQY
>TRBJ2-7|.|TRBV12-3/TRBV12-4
ASSYIFYEQY
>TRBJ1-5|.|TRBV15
ATSRVTGASNQPQH
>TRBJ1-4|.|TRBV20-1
SARVPGLSEKLF
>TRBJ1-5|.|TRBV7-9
ASSVGLSNQPQH
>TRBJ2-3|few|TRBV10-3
AISGQGSTDTQY
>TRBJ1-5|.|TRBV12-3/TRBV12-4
ASRPGTDDQPQH
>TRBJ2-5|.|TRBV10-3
AISDGTVLETQY
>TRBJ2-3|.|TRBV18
ASSPTGSPDTQY
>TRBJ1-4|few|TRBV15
ATSRDLFATNEKLF
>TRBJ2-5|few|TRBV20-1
SARVFVGGGETQY
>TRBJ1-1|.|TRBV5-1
ASSLVRSRGVTEAF
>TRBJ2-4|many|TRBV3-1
ASSSVAGEAKNIQY
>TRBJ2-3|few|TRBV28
ASSFLRDRHSTDTQY
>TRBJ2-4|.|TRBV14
ASSQDSGMGAKNIQY
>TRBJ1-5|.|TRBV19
ASSFEGQEYSNQPQH
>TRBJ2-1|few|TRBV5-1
ASSLGENEQF
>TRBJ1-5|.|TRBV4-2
ASSPGRSNQPQH
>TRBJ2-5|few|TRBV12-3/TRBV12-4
ASKGGGYQETQY
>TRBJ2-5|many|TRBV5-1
ASGSLGGAGETQY
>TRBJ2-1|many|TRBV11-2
ASSSPMGRYNEQF
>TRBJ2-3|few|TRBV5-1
ASSLDRLNTQY
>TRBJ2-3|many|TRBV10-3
AISVTGRAGTDTQY
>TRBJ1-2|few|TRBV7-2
ASSLGIATGGGYT
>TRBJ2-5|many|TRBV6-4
ASSLTSGGKETQY
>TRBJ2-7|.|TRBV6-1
ASSDPRGSYEQY
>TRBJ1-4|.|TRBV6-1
ASSNRASREKLF